The next 6 T cell receptor beta chains were all read from a single sample in a study of identifying expanded T cells in peripheral blood. TCRdb's copy holds only in-frame clones and misses some; the assay was immunoSEQ multiplex PCR. The sample holds about 110,000 clones, around 90% seen once. Sequencing was carried out using blood. The receptors originated from a person between 18 and 75 years old in good health.

The sample holds one count of this clone. This sequence joins TRBV29-1 and TRBJ2-5; the D gene is possibly TRBD2 (5 bases). Between the trimmed V and J ends, which lost 4 bases and 4 bases, there was a span of 7 bases. Germline CDR1 reads SQVTM; CDR2 reads ANQGSEA. The CDR3 extends over 11 amino acids. In DNA form, the CDR3 reads TGCAGCGTTGTTCTAGCAGAGACCCAGTACTTC. This sequence encodes CSVVLAETQYF.

This rearrangement joins TRBV4-3 to TRBJ1-6, with TRBD1 identical over 7 bases. From germline, CDR1 is LGHNA and CDR2 YSLEER. Germline trimming cut 1 base from V and 3 bases from J; bases unmatched to any gene: 9. The CDR3 sequence is 18 residues long. CDR3 DNA sequence: TGCGCCAGCAGCCAAGGGTTTCGGGACAGACTCTATAATTCACCCCTCCACTTT. Translated: CASSQGFRDRLYNSPLHF.

This clone was counted only a few times. The V gene is TRBV7-3, the J gene TRBJ1-1; TRBD1 is a possible D gene (5 bases). CDR1 is SGHTA and CDR2 is FQGTGA in the germline V gene. This CDR3 region has 13 residues. The germline V and J ends were trimmed by 7 bases and 1 base, with 10 bases remaining between them. CDR3 sequence reads: CASTLGQNTEAFF. The CDR3 DNA sequence: TGTGCCAGCACACTCGGACAGAACACTGAAGCTTTCTTT.

This chain links TRBV18 with TRBJ2-5, with unresolved D. Deletions cut 2 bases from V and 5 bases from J, with 9 bases between. Germline CDR1 KGHSH, CDR2 LQKENI. This CDR3 is 13 amino acids long. CDR3 nucleotides: TGTGCCAGCTCACCAGGGCAGGAGGAGACCCAGTACTTC. Its translation is CASSPGQEETQYF.

This chain links TRBV19 with TRBJ2-1; 8 bases are a match to TRBD2. CDR1 and CDR2 from the germline V gene are LNHDA and SQIVND (reference sequence). Germline trimming cut 4 bases from V and 9 bases from J; bases unmatched to any gene: 17. The CDR3 covers 17 residues. CDR3 sequence (DNA): TGTGCCAGTAGTACCTTTGGTGAAGCGGGGGCTGACGTTGAGCAGTTCTTC. Its protein product is CASSTFGEAGADVEQFF.

The genes are TRBV6-1 and TRBJ1-1; D gene unclear. Per germline, CDR1 MNHNS and CDR2 SASEGT. V lost 6 bases to trimming and J lost 1 base, with 9 bases between them. The CDR3 sequence is 13 residues long. The CDR3 here is CASRVSGNTEAFF. CDR3 nucleotides: TGTGCCAGCAGGGTCAGCGGGAACACTGAAGCTTTCTTT.